This T cell receptor (beta chain) was captured by sequencing in a study of blood T cell repertoires in COVID-19. Overall study: Material from acute and convalescent COVID-19 was sourced from the United States, Italy and Spain. T cells, B-cell-depleted T cells, or PBMCs supplied cDNA or gDNA.

Here immunoSEQ multiplex PCR was the method, and the copy in TCRdb shows in-frame clones only, minus some. This repertoire shows 280,000 or so clones, 89% found once; its top ten account for about 12%. V lost 5 bases, J lost 1 base, and 7 bases stayed unmatched. The CDR3 extends over 15 amino acids. Germline V lookup: CDR1 SGHRS, CDR2 YFSETQ. The sequencing input was peripheral blood. The clonotype was recovered from a woman in her fifties or sixties with acute or convalescent COVID-19. The chain uses TRBV5-1 and TRBJ2-3, with 7 bases identical to TRBD1. This CDR3 is CASRYRQGGTDTQYF. The DNA for the CDR3 is TGCGCCAGCAGATACCGACAGGGTGGCACAGATACGCAGTATTTT.